These T cell receptor beta chains were read from a single sample in a study of shared clonotypes between healthy human individuals. Profiling relied on immunoSEQ multiplex PCR, and the TCRdb table lists in-frame clones only, not all of them. There are around 2,000,000 clones in the sample; roughly 91% occur only once, and 1.5% to 2% lies in the top ten. The specimen was naive CD8+ T cells from PBMCs. The origin of the receptors is a man between 18 and 29 years old in good health. Some clones in this sample may be carry-over from other donors' samples. The CDR3 runs from the conserved cysteine through the conserved F or W. The D gene is left open where the match is weak. Expanded clones get a size class; other rows say once, few or many, or leave the size out.

d_call | j_call | v_call | clone_size | cdr3_nt | cdr3_aa
. | TRBJ2-7 | TRBV4-1 | . | TGCGCCAGCAGCCAAGATGGGGGACCATCCTACGAGCAGTACTTC | CASSQDGGPSYEQYF
. | TRBJ2-1 | TRBV10-3 | . | TGTGCCATCAGTGAGTCGAAGGGGGATGACGAGCAGTTCTTC | CAISESKGDDEQFF
TRBD1 | TRBJ2-5 | TRBV28 | . | TGTGCCAGCAATCCGGGACAGGGTACGGAGACCCAGTACTTC | CASNPGQGTETQYF
TRBD1 | TRBJ2-7 | TRBV9 | . | TGTGCCAGCAGCGCCGGACAGGTGGACTACGAGCAGTACTTC | CASSAGQVDYEQYF
. | TRBJ2-5 | TRBV27 | . | TGTGCCAGCAGTCCCCGCCCGGGGGTTGGGACCCAGTACTTC | CASSPRPGVGTQYF
. | TRBJ2-7 | TRBV28 | . | TGTGCCAGCAGCGGGGGGCCCCTTACCTACGAGCAGTACTTC | CASSGGPLTYEQYF
. | TRBJ1-5 | TRBV27 | . | TGTGCCAGCAGTTTATACCGGGGCCTCAATCAGCCCCAGCATTTT | CASSLYRGLNQPQHF
TRBD2 | TRBJ2-1 | TRBV7-9 | . | TGTGCCAGCAGTTCGAGCGGGAGAGTATACAATGAGCAGTTCTTC | CASSSSGRVYNEQFF
TRBD2 | TRBJ2-1 | TRBV5-1 | once | TGCGCCAGCAGCTTGGCTCTAGCGGGGCTTTACAATGAGCAGTTCTTC | CASSLALAGLYNEQFF
. | TRBJ2-3 | TRBV7-2 | . | TGTGCCAGCAGCTCCGGGATTTACACAGATACGCAGTATTTT | CASSSGIYTDTQYF
. | TRBJ2-1 | TRBV25-1 | . | TGTGCCAGCAGTCAAACAGGCCCTTACAATGAGCAGTTCTTC | CASSQTGPYNEQFF
. | TRBJ2-1 | TRBV27 | . | TGTGCCAGCAGTTTAAGGAGCTCCTACAATGAGCAGTTCTTC | CASSLRSSYNEQFF
. | TRBJ2-2 | TRBV6-5 | . | TGTGCCAGCAGTTCCTTAACACCGGAGCTGTTTTTT | CASSSLTPELFF
TRBD1 | TRBJ1-2 | TRBV6-5 | once | TGTGCCAGCAGTTACGACCAGGGGGAAAACTATGGCTACACCTTC | CASSYDQGENYGYTF
. | TRBJ1-1 | TRBV10-3 | few | TGTGCCATCAGGGACGGGGCCCCTGAAGCTTTCTTT | CAIRDGAPEAFF
. | TRBJ1-1 | TRBV29-1 | . | TGCAGCGTTGCCCCGGCAGATTCGAACACTGAAGCTTTCTTT | CSVAPADSNTEAFF
. | TRBJ2-7 | TRBV13 | . | TGTGCCAGCAGCCCGCGGGCGGGTACCTACGAGCAGTACTTC | CASSPRAGTYEQYF
. | TRBJ2-7 | TRBV5-1 | . | TGCGCCAGCAGCTTACACGTATCCTACGAGCAGTACTTC | CASSLHVSYEQYF
TRBD1 | TRBJ2-6 | TRBV27 | . | TGTGCCAGCAGTCCCGGACAGGGGACTGGGGCCAACGTCCTGACTTTC | CASSPGQGTGANVLTF
TRBD1 | TRBJ1-4 | TRBV10-2 | . | TGCGCCAGCAGGTGGGGCAGGGGGGAGTCGGCTAATGAAAAACTGTTTTTT | CASRWGRGESANEKLFF
. | TRBJ2-2 | TRBV28 | . | TGTGCCAGCAGTTGGGGAGTAGATAACACCGGGGAGCTGTTTTTT | CASSWGVDNTGELFF
TRBD2 | TRBJ2-3 | TRBV6-4 | . | TGTGCCAGCAGTCTTAGCGGGAGATCCACAGATACGCAGTATTTT | CASSLSGRSTDTQYF
. | TRBJ2-1 | TRBV9 | few | TGTGCCAGCAGCGTAGTGGAGCGTGAGCAGTTCTTC | CASSVVEREQFF
TRBD1 | TRBJ1-1 | TRBV27 | . | TGTGCCAGCACCCCAACAGGGGCGAACACTGAAGCTTTCTTT | CASTPTGANTEAFF
. | TRBJ1-4 | TRBV29-1 | . | TGCAGCGTTATGACTAATGAAAAACTGTTTTTT | CSVMTNEKLFF
. | TRBJ2-5 | TRBV7-9 | . | TGTGCCAGCAGCTTAGAGGCAGCTAGTGGGGAGACCCAGTACTTC | CASSLEAASGETQYF
TRBD1 | TRBJ1-5 | TRBV19 | . | TGTGCCAGTAGTCATGGGACAGTTAGCAATCAGCCCCAGCATTTT | CASSHGTVSNQPQHF
TRBD1 | TRBJ1-2 | TRBV5-1 | . | TGCGCCAGCAGCTTGGCGGGGACAGGGGGCGCGAAGAACTATGGCTACACCTTC | CASSLAGTGGAKNYGYTF
. | TRBJ2-7 | TRBV11-2 | . | TGTGCCAGCAGCGACTTAGTTGTGGTGCACTCCTACGAGCAGTACTTC | CASSDLVVVHSYEQYF
. | TRBJ2-7 | TRBV2 | . | TGTGCCAGCCAGGGCTCCTACGAGCAGTACTTC | CASQGSYEQYF
. | TRBJ2-2 | TRBV28 | . | TGTGCCAGCAGTCCGTATTACACGAACACCGGGGAGCTGTTTTTT | CASSPYYTNTGELFF
. | TRBJ1-2 | TRBV30 | once | TGTGCCTGGAGCGGGGGATATGTTATCTATGGCTACACCTTC | CAWSGGYVIYGYTF
. | TRBJ2-4 | TRBV6-1 | . | TGTGCCAGCAGTTCAGGGTACTTAGTCAAAAACATTCAGTACTTC | CASSSGYLVKNIQYF
TRBD2 | TRBJ2-1 | TRBV13 | . | TGTGCCAGCAGCTTAAAACTAGCGGAATACAATGAGCAGTTCTTC | CASSLKLAEYNEQFF
. | TRBJ2-1 | TRBV6-1 | . | TGTGCCAGCAGTGGAGATTGGGACATGGGGTCGTGGGCTGAGCAGTTCTTC | CASSGDWDMGSWAEQFF
TRBD1 | TRBJ2-7 | TRBV19 | . | TGTGCCAGTAGTATACGGACAGGGCCGGAGGAGCAGTACTTC | CASSIRTGPEEQYF
. | TRBJ2-3 | TRBV5-6 | . | TGTGCCAGCAGCTTGTGGTCGATCAGAAACACAGATACGCAGTATTTT | CASSLWSIRNTDTQYF
. | TRBJ2-7 | TRBV7-3 | few | TGTGCCAGCAGTGCAGACAGTTTCTCCTACGAGCAGTACTTC | CASSADSFSYEQYF
. | TRBJ2-7 | TRBV6-5 | . | TGTGCCAGCAGTCCCACCCGGACGGCTACCTACGAGCAGTACTTC | CASSPTRTATYEQYF
. | TRBJ1-4 | TRBV28 | . | TGTGCCAGCAGTTTATCCACCGGGACACTCGAAAAACTGTTTTTT | CASSLSTGTLEKLFF
TRBD1 | TRBJ1-5 | TRBV28 | . | TGTGCCAGCAGCCGGGGGACAGGGGGATATAGCAATCAGCCCCAGCATTTT | CASSRGTGGYSNQPQHF
. | TRBJ1-2 | TRBV7-9 | . | TGTGCCAGCAGCACGGACCGTGCTCCTAACTATGGCTACACCTTC | CASSTDRAPNYGYTF
. | TRBJ1-5 | TRBV28 | . | TGTGCCAGCAGTTTGCCAAGGCCAAATCAGCCCCAGCATTTT | CASSLPRPNQPQHF
. | TRBJ2-1 | TRBV4-1 | . | TGCGCCAGCAGCCAAGATACTAGGATCAATGAGCAGTTCTTC | CASSQDTRINEQFF
. | TRBJ2-1 | TRBV27 | few | TGTGCCAGCAGTACGACTAGTAACCTTCGATCCTACAATGAGCAGTTCTTC | CASSTTSNLRSYNEQFF
. | TRBJ2-2 | TRBV9 | . | TGTGCCAGCAGCGTAGCTAGAGACCCGAACACCGGGGAGCTGTTTTTT | CASSVARDPNTGELFF
. | TRBJ1-5 | TRBV16 | . | TGTGCCAGCAGCCAACAGACAGCTAGCAATCAGCCCCAGCATTTT | CASSQQTASNQPQHF
TRBD2 | TRBJ2-1 | TRBV11-3 | . | TGTGCCAGCAGCGGGCTAGCGGGAGACAATGAGCAGTTCTTC | CASSGLAGDNEQFF
. | TRBJ1-3 | TRBV6-1 | . | TGTGCCAGCAGAATAGACAGCTCTGGAAACACCATATATTTT | CASRIDSSGNTIYF
. | TRBJ1-1 | TRBV29-1 | few | TGCAGCGTTGTCGGGGGGCGCTTTAGTGAAGCTTTCTTT | CSVVGGRFSEAFF
. | TRBJ1-2 | TRBV28 | . | TGTGCCAGCAGTCCCCCGTGGGCGCCGGACTATGGCTACACCTTC | CASSPPWAPDYGYTF
. | TRBJ1-4 | TRBV7-6 | . | TGTGCCAGCAGCCCCGGATTCCCGACGAATGAAAAACTGTTTTTT | CASSPGFPTNEKLFF
TRBD1 | TRBJ2-7 | TRBV5-5 | . | TGTGCCAGCAGCTTGCCGGGACAGGGTTCCAGCGAGCAGTACTTC | CASSLPGQGSSEQYF
TRBD2 | TRBJ2-1 | TRBV19 | . | TGTGCCAGTAGTAATAGACTAGCGGGAGGATACAATGAGCAGTTCTTC | CASSNRLAGGYNEQFF
TRBD2 | TRBJ2-1 | TRBV2 | . | TGTGCCAGCGGACCGGGACTAGCGGAGTACAATGAGCAGTTCTTC | CASGPGLAEYNEQFF
. | TRBJ2-2 | TRBV7-2 | . | TGTGCCAGCAGCCGAGACCCTGGTCCCGGGGAGCTGTTTTTT | CASSRDPGPGELFF
. | TRBJ1-1 | TRBV7-3 | . | TGTGCCAGCAGCTTAACGAGAGGCCGAAGGACTGAAGCTTTCTTT | CASSLTRGRRTEAFF
TRBD2 | TRBJ2-7 | TRBV2 | . | TGTGCCAGCAGTGAACGGACTAGCGGGAGGGCTCTATCCTACGAGCAGTACTTC | CASSERTSGRALSYEQYF
TRBD2 | TRBJ2-5 | TRBV28 | . | TGTGCCAGTCGTCGCCGACTAGCGGGATTCAGAGAGACCCAGTACTTC | CASRRRLAGFRETQYF